Below are 16 T cell receptor beta chains sequenced from a single sample in a study of T cells after yellow fever vaccination. Via MiXCR, TCRdb re-called the 5' RACE reads, giving one row per CDR3 protein. The repertoire has some 350,000 distinct CDR3 sequences, 3% to 4.5% of them found once; the top ten carry 20% to 25%. The material sequenced was PBMCs, taken 5 days after the yellow fever booster vaccination. These receptor sequences come from a man between 18 and 29 years old who received the YFV17D yellow fever vaccine.

Many counts were recorded for this clonotype. The genes are TRBV5-1 and TRBJ2-3, with 7 nucleotides matching TRBD1. Germline assignment: CDR1 SGHRS and CDR2 YFSETQ. V lost 1 base, J lost 0 bases, and 5 bases stayed unmatched. The CDR3 runs to 16 residues. The CDR3 spells CASSLFQTGSTDTQYF. In DNA, the CDR3 is TGCGCCAGCAGCTTGTTCCAGACAGGGAGCACAGATACGCAGTATTTT.

The genes are TRBV6-2 or TRBV6-3 and TRBJ2-1; D is perhaps TRBD2 (6 bases). The CDR3 is 14 amino acids. V dropped 2 bases and J dropped 5 bases, with 10 bases sitting between them. Germline CDR1 reads MNHEY; CDR2 reads SVGEGT. The DNA for the CDR3 is TGTGCCAGCAGTTACCACCGCGGGGACAATGAGCAGTTCTTC. The encoded protein is CASSYHRGDNEQFF.

This clonotype was picked up a small number of times. The V call is TRBV10-1, the J call TRBJ2-1; D remains ambiguous. The CDR3 contains 12 residues. The germline V and J ends were trimmed by 7 bases and 6 bases, with 10 bases remaining between them. CDR1 WNHNN and CDR2 SYGVQD come from the germline V gene (reference sequence). The CDR3 DNA reads TGCGCCAGCAAGGGTTTCGGCAATGAGCAGTTCTTC. Protein product: CASKGFGNEQFF.

This clonotype was detected a few times. This chain connects TRBV7-9 to TRBJ2-3; weak D call: TRBD2 (6 bases). V was shortened by 5 bases and J by 4 bases, with 13 bases between the two germline ends. The V gene's germline CDR1 is SEHNR and CDR2 FQNEAQ (reference sequence). The length of the CDR3 is 14 residues. The CDR3 nucleotides read TGTGCCAGCAGCATCCCTAGCGCGCCAGATACGCAGTATTTT. Protein: CASSIPSAPDTQYF.

In its sample, this clonotype was seen a few times. V and J are TRBV18 and TRBJ2-7, with TRBD2 as a possible D gene (5 bases). The ends were cut back, 5 bases at V and 3 bases at J, with 11 bases in the middle. The CDR3 totals 13 residues. Germline CDR1 and CDR2: KGHSH and LQKENI. The CDR3 sequence is CASSTGLLYEQYV. In nucleotides, the CDR3 is TGTGCCAGCTCAACCGGACTTCTCTACGAGCAGTACGTC.

The sample holds many counts of this clonotype. The chain combines TRBV12-3 or TRBV12-4 with TRBJ2-3; D possibly corresponds to TRBD2 (5 bases). V was shortened by 4 bases and J by 0 bases, with 8 bases between the two germline ends. The CDR3 totals 14 residues. CDR3 nucleotide sequence: TGTGCCAGCAGTTGGACGGGGAGCACAGATACGCAGTATTTT. This translates into CASSWTGSTDTQYF.

J is TRBJ1-5 and V is TRBV9; D gene uncertain. V gave up 3 bases and J gave up 0 bases, with 7 bases separating them. This CDR3 is built from 14 residues. Per the germline V gene, CDR1 is SGDLS and CDR2 is YYNGEE. The CDR3 DNA reads as TGTGCCAGCAGCGACACGTATAGCAATCAGCCCCAGCATTTT. Its protein is CASSDTYSNQPQHF.

This clonotype was observed at least ten times. V usage is TRBV5-1 and J usage is TRBJ2-2; tentatively, D is TRBD1 (6 bases). The CDR3 is 14 amino acids. V was trimmed by 3 bases and J by 8 bases, leaving 14 bases between them. From germline, CDR1 is SGHRS and CDR2 YFSETQ. The chain's CDR3 is CASSYQQGSGELFF. DNA of the CDR3: TGCGCCAGCAGCTACCAACAGGGTTCTGGGGAGCTGTTTTTT.

There are many counts of this clonotype. The chain couples TRBV5-1 to TRBJ2-7; 9 positions agree with TRBD1. This CDR3 has 16 amino acids. The junction had 11 bases not matched to a gene; V was cut back by 2 bases and J by 5 bases. Per germline, CDR1 SGHRS and CDR2 YFSETQ. The DNA of the CDR3 is TGCGCCAGCAGCTTCTTCCCGGGACAGGGCGTCCACGAGCAGTACTTC. Translation gives CASSFFPGQGVHEQYF.

This clonotype was recorded many times. The V and J genes are TRBV11-2 and TRBJ1-2, with D unclear. CDR1 SGHAT and CDR2 FQNNGV come from the germline V gene. This CDR3 has 14 residues. The ends were cut back, 0 bases at V and 4 bases at J, with 9 bases in the middle. The CDR3 DNA reads as TGTGCCAGCAGCTTAGAGGGTAGGCGCTATGGCTACACCTTC. This translates into CASSLEGRRYGYTF. Full variable domain (outside the CDR3, taken from reference TRBV11-2 and TRBJ1-2): EAGVAQSPRYKIIEKRQSVAFWCNPISGHATLYWYQQILGQGPKLLIQFQNNGVVDDSQLPKDRFSAERLKGVDSTLKIQPAKLEDSAVYLCASSLEGRRYGYTFGSGTRLTVV.

This clonotype was seen ten or more times. The chain is built from TRBV6-2 or TRBV6-3 and TRBJ2-2; D is uncertain. The CDR3 has 16 residues. The V end was cut by 4 bases, the J end by 6 bases, with 18 bases between. Per the germline V gene, CDR1 is MNHEY and CDR2 is SVGEGT. The chain's CDR3 is CASSLGIPWEPGELFF. CDR3 DNA: TGTGCCAGCAGTTTGGGGATCCCTTGGGAACCCGGGGAGCTGTTTTTT.

This rearrangement joins TRBV15 to TRBJ1-6; D not resolved. CDR1 and CDR2 from the germline V gene are LNHNV and YYDKDF (reference sequence). The CDR3 spans 13 residues. Between the trimmed V and J ends, which lost 0 bases and 11 bases, there was a span of 8 bases. The CDR3 is CATSRDRGPPLHF. DNA of the CDR3: TGTGCCACCAGCAGAGATCGGGGTCCACCCCTCCACTTT.

This clonotype was found many times. The chain carries TRBV9 and TRBJ2-5; no clear D. With 4 bases removed from V and 10 bases from J, the gap between germline ends came to 14 bases. This CDR3 comprises 12 residues. In germline, CDR1 is SGDLS, CDR2 YYNGEE. The CDR3 DNA follows: TGTGCCAGCAGCTCCACAACTGATGGCCAGTACTTC. It codes for CASSSTTDGQYF.

This clonotype has a count of ten or more. The genes are TRBV7-9 and TRBJ2-7; 12 bases are shared with TRBD1. Germline lookup yields CDR1 SEHNR and CDR2 FQNEAQ (reference sequence). The CDR3 runs to 16 residues. V was clipped by 5 bases and J by 3 bases; unmatched bases: 8. CDR3 sequence reads: CASSGDRGRRYYEQYF. The CDR3 DNA sequence: TGTGCCAGCAGCGGGGACAGGGGGCGACGTTACTACGAGCAGTACTTC.

This chain links TRBV3-1 with TRBJ2-1, with 9 bases aligning to TRBD1. This CDR3 has 13 residues. The germline V gene encodes CDR1 LGHDT and CDR2 YNNKEL (reference sequence). The V gene end was trimmed by 3 bases and the J gene end by 10 bases; junction bases not matched to a gene: 4. The CDR3 loop reads CASSQGTGWEQFF. The DNA for the CDR3 is TGTGCCAGCAGCCAGGGGACAGGGTGGGAGCAGTTCTTC.

The gene calls are TRBV25-1 and TRBJ1-1; TRBD1 matches 7 bases. The ends lost 1 base at V and 8 bases at J; junction bases unmatched: 10. Germline V gene sequence: CDR1 MGHDK, CDR2 SYGVNS. The CDR3 has 15 residues. Here the CDR3 DNA reads TGTGCCAGCAGTGAATCTGGGACAGCTCAAAAAGAAGCTTTCTTT. This gives the protein CASSESGTAQKEAFF. Complete variable domain (other parts from reference TRBV25-1 and TRBJ1-1): EADIYQTPRYLVIGTGKKITLECSQTMGHDKMYWYQQDPGMELHLIHYSYGVNSTEKGDLSSESTVSRIRTEHFPLTLESARPSHTSQYLCASSESGTAQKEAFFGQGTRLTVV.